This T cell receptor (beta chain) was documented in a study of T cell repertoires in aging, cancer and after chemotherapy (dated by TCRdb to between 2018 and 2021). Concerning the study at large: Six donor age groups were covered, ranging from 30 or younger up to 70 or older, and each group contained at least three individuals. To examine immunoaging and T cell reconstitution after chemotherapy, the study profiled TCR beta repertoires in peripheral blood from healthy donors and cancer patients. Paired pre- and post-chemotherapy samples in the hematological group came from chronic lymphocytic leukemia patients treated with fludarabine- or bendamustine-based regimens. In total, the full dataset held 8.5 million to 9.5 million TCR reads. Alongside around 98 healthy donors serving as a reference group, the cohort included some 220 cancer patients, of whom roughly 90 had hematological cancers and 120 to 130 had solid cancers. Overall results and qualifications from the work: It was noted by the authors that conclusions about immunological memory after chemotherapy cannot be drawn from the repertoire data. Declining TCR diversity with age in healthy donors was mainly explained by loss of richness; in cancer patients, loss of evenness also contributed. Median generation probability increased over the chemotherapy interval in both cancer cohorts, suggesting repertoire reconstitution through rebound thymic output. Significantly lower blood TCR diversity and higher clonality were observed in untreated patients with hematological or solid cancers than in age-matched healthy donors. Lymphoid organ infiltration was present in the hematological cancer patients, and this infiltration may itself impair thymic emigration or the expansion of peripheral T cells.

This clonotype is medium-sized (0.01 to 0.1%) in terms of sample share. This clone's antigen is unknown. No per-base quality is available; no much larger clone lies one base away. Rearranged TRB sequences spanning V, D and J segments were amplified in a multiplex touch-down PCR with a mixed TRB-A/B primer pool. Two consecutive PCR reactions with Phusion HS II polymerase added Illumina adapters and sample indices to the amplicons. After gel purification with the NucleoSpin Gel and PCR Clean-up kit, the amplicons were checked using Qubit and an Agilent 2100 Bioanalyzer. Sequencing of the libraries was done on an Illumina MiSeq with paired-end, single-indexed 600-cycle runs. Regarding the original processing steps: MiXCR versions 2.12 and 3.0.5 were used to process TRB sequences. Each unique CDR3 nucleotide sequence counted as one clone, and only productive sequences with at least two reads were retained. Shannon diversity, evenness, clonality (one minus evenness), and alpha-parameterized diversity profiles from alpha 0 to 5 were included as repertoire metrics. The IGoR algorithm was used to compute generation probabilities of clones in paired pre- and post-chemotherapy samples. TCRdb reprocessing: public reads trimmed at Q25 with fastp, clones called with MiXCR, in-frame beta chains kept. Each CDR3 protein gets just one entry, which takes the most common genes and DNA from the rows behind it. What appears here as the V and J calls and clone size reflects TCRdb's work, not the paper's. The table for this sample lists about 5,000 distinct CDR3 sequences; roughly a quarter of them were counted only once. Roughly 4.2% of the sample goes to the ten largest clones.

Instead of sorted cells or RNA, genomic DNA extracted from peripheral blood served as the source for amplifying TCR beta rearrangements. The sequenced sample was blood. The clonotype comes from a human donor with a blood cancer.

The CDR3 region has the sequence CASSDFRTSGRANEQFF. The DNA reads TGTGCCAGCAGTGACTTCAGGACTAGCGGGAGGGCCAATGAGCAGTTCTTC. The chain was built from TRBV6-1 and TRBJ2-1; 15 nucleotides in the junction match TRBD2. The CDR1 and CDR2 encoded by the germline V gene are MNHNS and SASEGT. From cysteine to phenylalanine, the CDR3 is 17 amino acids long. Only the CDR3 region is kept as DNA, spanning 51 bases read in frame from base 1. Germline trimming amounts to 3 bases on V and 6 bases on J, with 6 as the count of junction bases outside the gene matches.